A single sample is the source of the 26 T cell receptor beta chains below, sequenced in a study of blood T cell repertoires in COVID-19 (dated by TCRdb to 2020 to 2022). Libraries were prepared through the immunoSEQ multiplex PCR assay. This immuneACCESS table, as held by TCRdb, lists in-frame sequences with V and J called but not all clones. Of the missing ones, under half trace to an unresolved V gene in checked studies; the others have no known cause. Present in this sample are hundreds of thousands of clones, around 89% of which were seen just once. Approximately 4.1% of the sample is in the top ten clones. The source material was PBMCs or T cells enriched from blood (not recorded which). These receptors came from a woman in her twenties or thirties who had recovered from COVID-19.

The CDR3, as DNA: TGTGCCAGCAGAGCTACTGGTCGGCAGGGGTATGGCTACACCTTC. Amino acids: CASRATGRQGYGYTF. This rearrangement joins TRBV9 to TRBJ1-2; possible D gene TRBD1, 6 bases. Germline V gene lookup returns CDR1 SGDLS and CDR2 YYNGEE. The CDR3 is made up of 15 amino acids. Trimming left V 5 bases short and J 5 bases short, with 19 bases between.

This clone was seen just once. For the CDR3, the DNA is TGTGCCAGCAGCCAGGGCTCCAGCAATCAGCCCCAGCATTTT. Translation gives CASSQGSSNQPQHF. This chain joins TRBV5-6 and TRBJ1-5, with D maybe TRBD1 (5 bases). The CDR3 has 14 amino acids. The ends were cut back, 4 bases at V and 1 base at J, with 9 bases in the middle. From germline, CDR1 is SGHDT and CDR2 YYEEEE.

This clone appeared once. This chain uses TRBV29-1 with TRBJ2-7, with 8 bases lining up with TRBD1. The germline V gene has CDR1 SQVTM and CDR2 ANQGSEA. CDR3 size: 15 residues. V dropped 1 base and J dropped 2; count of bases not matched to a gene: 7. This CDR3 reads CSVEGSGTGPYEQYF. CDR3 nucleotide sequence: TGCAGCGTTGAAGGGTCCGGGACAGGTCCCTACGAGCAGTACTTC.

V is TRBV9 and J is TRBJ2-1, with a possible D match to TRBD2 (6 bases). The CDR3 covers 15 residues. V was clipped by 4 bases and J by 2 bases, with 13 bases between them. Germline-derived CDR1 and CDR2 are SGDLS and YYNGEE. The CDR3 sequence is CASSPFRGTYNEQFF. The CDR3 coding sequence is TGTGCCAGCAGCCCCTTCCGGGGGACCTACAATGAGCAGTTCTTC.

The CDR3 sequence is CASSPAYSGAAQYF. CDR3 nucleotides: TGTGCCAGCAGCCCAGCCTATAGCGGGGCTGCGCAGTATTTT. The V call is TRBV9, the J call TRBJ2-3; 8 positions agree with TRBD2. V gave up 4 bases and J gave up 10 bases; unmatched junction bases: 11. The CDR3 loop spans 14 amino acids. Germline V lookup: CDR1 SGDLS, CDR2 YYNGEE.

This clone was seen only once. The rearrangement links TRBV6-5 to TRBJ2-1; D unclear. V was clipped by 0 bases and J by 7 bases, with 4 bases between them. In germline, CDR1 is MNHEY, CDR2 SVGAGI. The CDR3 is 12 amino acids. The CDR3 is CASSYSLNEQFF. The CDR3 coding sequence is TGTGCCAGCAGTTACTCCTTGAATGAGCAGTTCTTC.

The J gene is TRBJ1-5, the V gene TRBV30; 8 nucleotides match TRBD1. Per germline, CDR1 GTSNPN and CDR2 SVGIG (reference sequence). Unmatched junction bases numbered 5, after V lost 1 base and J lost 6 bases. CDR3 size: 14 residues. The CDR3 sequence: CAWSADRGGQPQHF. CDR3 in DNA: TGTGCCTGGAGTGCCGACAGGGGCGGTCAGCCCCAGCATTTT.

This chain uses TRBV5-4 with TRBJ1-2; possible D gene TRBD1, 5 bases. There are 12 residues in the CDR3. V was pared by 4 bases and J by 5 bases, with 9 bases between. The germline V gene encodes CDR1 SGHNT and CDR2 YYREEE (reference sequence). In DNA form, the CDR3 reads TGTGCCAGCAGCCCAGGGTTTTATGGCTACACCTTC. This gives the protein CASSPGFYGYTF.

This chain uses TRBV5-5 with TRBJ1-2; no firm D call. CDR3 length: 14 amino acids. Germline V CDR1 and CDR2: SGHKS, YYEKEE (reference sequence). Deletions cut 1 base from V and 4 bases from J, with 11 bases between. The CDR3 DNA reads as TGTGCCAGCAGCTTGAGCTCCGCCGTCTATGGCTACACCTTC. It translates to CASSLSSAVYGYTF.

To note about this clone: An end of the junction does not agree with germline; a read error may underlie this. The chain employs TRBV7-7 and TRBJ2-7, with 8 bases that match TRBD2. This CDR3 is built from 15 residues. Germline CDR1 reads SSHAT; CDR2 reads FNYEAQ (reference sequence). Here the CDR3 reads CASSLGSGRGNEQYF. In DNA form, the CDR3 reads TGTGCTAGCAGCCTGGGAAGCGGGAGAGGCAACGAGCAGTACTTC. Complete variable domain (other parts from reference TRBV7-7 and TRBJ2-7): GAGVSQSPRYKVTKRGQDVTLRCDPISSHATLYWYQQALGQGPEFLTYFNYEAQPDKSGLPSDRFSAERPEGSISTLTIQRTEQRDSAMYRCASSLGSGRGNEQYFGPGTRLTVT.

The chain employs TRBV18 and TRBJ1-3; TRBD1 matches at 8 bases. Germline CDR1 and CDR2: KGHSH and LQKENI. The CDR3 has 14 residues. J lost 5 bases, V lost 4 bases, and 4 bases had no gene match. CDR3 loop: CASSLGQGRNTIYF. In DNA form, the CDR3 reads TGTGCCAGCTCACTCGGACAGGGACGAAACACCATATATTTT.

The rearrangement joins TRBV20-1 to TRBJ2-7; possibly TRBD2 for D (6 bases). The CDR3 runs 13 residues. Between the trimmed V and J ends, which lost 3 bases and 0 bases, there was a span of 9 bases. Germline assignment: CDR1 DFQATT and CDR2 SNEGSKA (reference sequence). CDR3 bases: TGCAGTGCTAGTGGACTATCCTCCTACGAGCAGTACTTC. It translates to CSASGLSSYEQYF.

This rearrangement joins TRBV3-1 (or the pseudogene TRBV3-2) to TRBJ2-7; 9 bases are a match to TRBD2. CDR1 and CDR2 from the germline V gene are LGHDT and YNNKEL (reference sequence). The J segment lost 5 bases and the V segment lost 1 base, leaving 6 bases of the junction unmatched. This CDR3 comprises 15 residues. The CDR3 DNA sequence: TGTGCCAGCAGCCAAGTCTCTAGCGGGACCCACGAGCAGTACTTC. Translation: CASSQVSSGTHEQYF.

The chain links TRBV5-8 to TRBJ2-2; D is possibly TRBD1 (7 bases). Germline V CDR1 and CDR2: SGHTS, YDEGEE. Trimming left V 1 base short and J 6 bases short, with 16 bases between. There are 16 residues in the CDR3. CDR3 sequence reads: CASSLFSGGGPGELFF. In nucleotides, the CDR3 is TGTGCCAGCAGCTTGTTTTCTGGAGGGGGCCCCGGGGAGCTGTTTTTT.

Written as DNA, the CDR3 is TGTGCCAGCAGTCCCGGGACTTGGGGGAGGGGTGGGCAGTATTTT. Translated: CASSPGTWGRGGQYF. The chain recombines TRBV28 with TRBJ2-3; TRBD2 matches at 7 bases. CDR1 is MDHEN, CDR2 SYDVKM, per germline. This CDR3 is built from 15 residues. With 5 bases clipped from V and 11 bases from J, the junction kept 16 bases outside the gene matches.

V gene TRBV6-5 combines with J gene TRBJ1-6; TRBD1 is a possible D gene (5 bases). V lost 6 bases and J 13 bases, leaving 19 bases between the germline ends. Germline assignment: CDR1 MNHEY and CDR2 SVGAGI. The CDR3 totals 14 residues. The CDR3 DNA reads TGTGCCAGCAGAGTTAACCCCCGGGGGGGGCCCCTCCACTTT. Translated: CASRVNPRGGPLHF.

This chain connects TRBV6-1 to TRBJ2-7, with D maybe TRBD1 (5 bases). CDR1 and CDR2 (germline): MNHNS, SASEGT. Trimming removed 7 bases at V and 6 bases at J, with 16 bases between. This CDR3 spans 13 amino acids. Here the CDR3 reads CASTSGMNVEQYF. CDR3 nucleotide sequence: TGTGCCAGCACTTCAGGGATGAACGTCGAGCAGTACTTC.

V gene TRBV4-1 combines with J gene TRBJ1-3, with D uncertain. Germline-derived CDR1 and CDR2 are MGHRA and YSYEKL. This CDR3 is built from 17 residues. Trimming removed 0 bases from V and 0 bases from J, with 12 bases in between. In DNA form, the CDR3 reads TGCGCCAGCAGCCAAGATCCTTTCCCGAGCTCTGGAAACACCATATATTTT. This gives the protein CASSQDPFPSSGNTIYF.

The chain combines TRBV28 with TRBJ1-3, with 7 bases lining up with TRBD1. The CDR3 contains 14 residues. J gave up 0 bases and V 8 bases, and 4 bases lay outside the gene matches. The germline V gene encodes CDR1 MDHEN and CDR2 SYDVKM. CDR3 region: CASGQVPSGNTIYF. In DNA form, the CDR3 reads TGTGCCAGCGGACAGGTACCCTCTGGAAACACCATATATTTT.

The chain uses TRBV24-1 and TRBJ2-5; 8 bases agree with TRBD1. The CDR3 runs to 16 residues. The germline gives CDR1 KGHDR, CDR2 SFDVKD. J lost 1 base, V lost 1 base, and 4 bases had no gene match. The CDR3: CATSDFGQGLQETQYF. DNA for the CDR3: TGTGCCACCAGTGATTTCGGACAGGGCCTCCAAGAGACCCAGTACTTC.

V gene TRBV5-1 combines with J gene TRBJ1-2; the D is unclear. V was pared by 4 bases and J by 4 bases, with 14 bases between. CDR1 and CDR2 (germline): SGHRS, YFSETQ. The CDR3 covers 14 residues. CDR3: CASSVFPRGYGYTF. The CDR3 DNA is TGCGCCAGCAGCGTCTTCCCTCGAGGCTATGGCTACACCTTC.

This clone was found a few times. The V call is TRBV6-5, the J call TRBJ1-5; D remains unclear. This CDR3 has 14 residues. Germline values: CDR1 MNHEY, CDR2 SVGAGI. Trimming cost V 6 bases and J 5 bases, with 14 bases left between them. The CDR3 sequence: CASSPTTGDQPQHF. For the CDR3, the DNA is TGTGCCAGCAGCCCCACAACGGGTGATCAGCCCCAGCATTTT.

The chain links TRBV6-4 to TRBJ2-1; 12 nucleotides agree with TRBD2. With V trimmed by 6 bases and J by 10 bases, 7 bases remained unmatched. Germline V gene sequence: CDR1 MRHNA, CDR2 SNTAGT. The CDR3 contains 14 residues. The CDR3 region is CASREMTSGGEQFF. CDR3 DNA: TGTGCCAGCAGGGAGATGACTAGCGGGGGAGAGCAGTTCTTC.

V gene TRBV3-1 (or the pseudogene TRBV3-2) combines with J gene TRBJ1-3; the D is unclear. In germline, CDR1 is LGHDT, CDR2 YNNKEL (reference sequence). The germline V and J ends were trimmed by 4 bases and 0 bases, with 13 bases remaining between them. The CDR3 is 16 amino acids. The CDR3 DNA reads TGTGCCAGCAGCCGAAGACCCACTAACTCTGGAAACACCATATATTTT. Encoded protein: CASSRRPTNSGNTIYF.

The V call is TRBV28, the J call TRBJ2-7, with 7 bases identical to TRBD2. Germline CDR1 and CDR2: MDHEN and SYDVKM. The V and J ends lost 4 bases and 2 bases, in that order; junction bases with no gene match: 11. CDR3 length equals 16 residues. The CDR3, as DNA: TGTGCCAGCAGTTATGGCGGGAGATCCCCCCCCTACGAGCAGTACTTC. This sequence encodes CASSYGGRSPPYEQYF.

The count of this clone is one. The chain uses TRBV28 and TRBJ2-5; 8 nucleotides align to TRBD2. The V gene's germline CDR1 is MDHEN and CDR2 SYDVKM. The CDR3 contains 14 residues. J gave up 4 bases and V 8 bases, and 9 bases lay outside the gene matches. The CDR3 nucleotides read TGTGCCAGCTCAACGACCGGGAGGGCAGAGACCCAGTACTTC. Amino acids: CASSTTGRAETQYF. The full variable domain, completed using reference TRBV28 and TRBJ2-5, is DVKVTQSSRYLVKRTGEKVFLECVQDMDHENMFWYRQDPGLGLRLIYFSYDVKMKEKGDIPEGYSVSREKKERFSLILESASTNQTSMYLCASSTTGRAETQYFGPGTRLLVL.